A single sample is the source of the 19 T cell receptor beta chains below, sequenced in a study of molecular identifiers for immune sequencing clone quantification. TCRdb reprocessed the PCR reads with MiXCR, giving one entry per CDR3 protein. The table lists under 600,000 distinct CDR3 sequences, about 21% of them singletons, with around 0.84% in the top ten. The sample comprised naive CD8+ T cells from blood, with Jurkat cell RNA spiked in. Subset indicated: FACS-sorted CD8+CD4-CCR7+CD45RA+ naive T cells. Every receptor here comes from a human donor in good health. Some libraries in this study had Jurkat cell RNA spiked in.

This clonotype was counted ten times or more. V gene TRBV5-6 combines with J gene TRBJ2-2, with 7 bases lining up with TRBD1. This CDR3 region has 14 residues. Germline V gives CDR1 SGHDT, CDR2 YYEEEE. V was pared by 3 bases and J by 5 bases, with 4 bases of the junction left unmatched. CDR3 sequence: CASSSGGLTGELFF. Written as DNA, the CDR3 is TGTGCCAGCAGCTCAGGGGGTCTGACCGGGGAGCTGTTTTTT.

This clonotype appeared a single time. The V and J genes are TRBV25-1 and TRBJ2-2; D is perhaps TRBD2 (5 bases). Germline V gene lookup returns CDR1 MGHDK and CDR2 SYGVNS. The CDR3 spans 15 residues. V lost 3 bases and J lost 4, with 12 bases in between. CDR3 amino acids: CASSDQVASTGELFF. CDR3 nucleotide sequence: TGTGCCAGCAGTGACCAGGTAGCGAGCACCGGGGAGCTGTTTTTT. The full variable domain, completed using reference TRBV25-1 and TRBJ2-2, is EADIYQTPRYLVIGTGKKITLECSQTMGHDKMYWYQQDPGMELHLIHYSYGVNSTEKGDLSSESTVSRIRTEHFPLTLESARPSHTSQYLCASSDQVASTGELFFGEGSRLTVL.

This clonotype has a count of ten or more. The chain is built from TRBV19 and TRBJ1-1; D is perhaps TRBD1 (6 bases). The length of the CDR3 is 13 residues. Trimming removed 5 bases from V and 1 base from J, with 8 bases in between. Germline V gene lookup returns CDR1 LNHDA and CDR2 SQIVND (reference sequence). Here the CDR3 reads CASSWGQNTEAFF. CDR3 nucleotide sequence: TGTGCCAGTAGTTGGGGGCAGAACACTGAAGCTTTCTTT.

This clonotype was counted only a few times. The chain carries TRBV2 and TRBJ2-5, with a possible D match to TRBD2 (5 bases). The CDR3 contains 14 residues. Looked up from germline, CDR1 is SNHLY and CDR2 is FYNNEI. Deletions cut 2 bases from V and 4 bases from J, with 11 bases between. CDR3 sequence (DNA): TGTGCCAGCAGTGAAAACGGGGTACCAGAGACCCAGTACTTC. Its protein product is CASSENGVPETQYF.

This clonotype has at least ten counts. The gene calls are TRBV30 and TRBJ2-6; D not certain. Germline V gene data show CDR1 as GTSNPN and CDR2 as SVGIG (reference sequence). This CDR3 spans 14 amino acids. The V and J ends lost 4 bases and 0 bases respectively, with 7 bases between them. The CDR3, as DNA: TGTGCCTGGACAGGAGACTCTGGGGCCAACGTCCTGACTTTC. It codes for CAWTGDSGANVLTF.

This clonotype occurred many times. The chain has TRBV9 and TRBJ2-2; D may match TRBD1 or TRBD2 (7 bases each). V lost 3 bases and J 2 bases, leaving 14 bases between the germline ends. The germline CDR1 and CDR2 sequences are SGDLS and YYNGEE. CDR3 size: 16 residues. The CDR3: CASSESGTANTGELFF. CDR3 in DNA: TGTGCCAGCAGCGAGAGCGGGACAGCAAACACCGGGGAGCTGTTTTTT.

This clonotype was observed many times. V usage is TRBV4-1 and J usage is TRBJ2-6; D is unclear. Trimming took off 1 base at V and 0 bases at J, with 4 bases between the two ends. The germline V gene has CDR1 MGHRA and CDR2 YSYEKL. The CDR3 is 15 amino acids. CDR3 sequence reads: CASSQVVSGANVLTF. DNA for the CDR3: TGCGCCAGCAGCCAAGTTGTCTCTGGGGCCAACGTCCTGACTTTC.

This clonotype was detected many times. The chain is built from TRBV5-4 and TRBJ2-7; possible D gene TRBD1, 5 bases. Per germline, CDR1 SGHNT and CDR2 YYREEE (reference sequence). This CDR3 contains 15 residues. V was clipped by 0 bases and J by 2 bases, with 12 bases between them. CDR3 region: CASSLGGVVPYEQYF. The CDR3 DNA follows: TGTGCCAGCAGCTTGGGGGGCGTTGTACCCTACGAGCAGTACTTC. Filled out from reference TRBV5-4 and TRBJ2-7, the complete variable domain reads ETGVTQSPTHLIKTRGQQVTLRCSSQSGHNTVSWYQQALGQGPQFIFQYYREEENGRGNFPPRFSGLQFPNYSSELNVNALELDDSALYLCASSLGGVVPYEQYFGPGTRLTVT.

The table lists this clonotype with many counts. This chain uses TRBV7-9 with TRBJ2-3; D possibly uses TRBD1 or TRBD2 (5 bases each). The V and J ends lost 1 base and 4 bases respectively, with 9 bases between them. The CDR3 length is 14 residues. Germline CDR1 is SEHNR and CDR2 is FQNEAQ (reference sequence). CDR3 in DNA: TGTGCCAGCAGCTTAGTGCGAGGGGCAGATACGCAGTATTTT. Amino acids: CASSLVRGADTQYF.

With respect to this clonotype: Being one base from a much bigger clone, this may be a read error. This sequence joins TRBV6-5 and TRBJ1-6; D possibly corresponds to TRBD1 (6 bases). CDR3 length: 15 amino acids. CDR1 and CDR2 (germline): MNHEY, SVGAGI. V was pared by 7 bases and J by 8 bases, with 18 bases between. DNA for the CDR3: TGTGCCAGCAAAGGGACATCGGGGAAGTATTCACCCCTCCACTTT. Amino acid sequence: CASKGTSGKYSPLHF.

This clonotype appeared many times. The chain has TRBV6-1 and TRBJ1-5, with D unresolved. This CDR3 has 15 residues. Between the trimmed V and J ends, which lost 7 bases and 0 bases, there was a span of 13 bases. Germline V gene data show CDR1 as MNHNS and CDR2 as SASEGT. CDR3 sequence reads: CASIWTEVSNQPQHF. CDR3 nucleotides: TGTGCCAGCATTTGGACTGAGGTTAGCAATCAGCCCCAGCATTTT.

The chain is built from TRBV2 and TRBJ1-6, with 8 nucleotides matching TRBD1. Germline CDR1 and CDR2: SNHLY and FYNNEI. V shed 1 base, J shed 17 bases, and the junction held 4 bases outside the gene matches. The CDR3 runs to 12 residues. In DNA form, the CDR3 reads TGTGCCAGCAGTGAAGAGGACAGGGCGATCCACTTT. Its translation: CASSEEDRAIHF.

This sequence joins TRBV12-3 or TRBV12-4 and TRBJ2-7; maybe TRBD2 (5 bases). The CDR3 totals 13 residues. V was trimmed by 1 base and J by 13 bases, leaving 17 bases between them. The CDR3 DNA reads TGTGCCAGCAGTTTAGAGGCAAGAGGACTTCAATACTTC. This translates into CASSLEARGLQYF.

This clonotype was seen at least ten times. The gene calls are TRBV7-9 and TRBJ2-3; no definite D call. The germline CDR1 and CDR2 sequences are SEHNR and FQNEAQ (reference sequence). V dropped 4 bases and J dropped 2 bases, with 16 bases sitting between them. The CDR3 has 16 amino acids. In DNA, the CDR3 is TGTGCCAGCAGCTCCCAACTGGGCAGCCCCACAGATACGCAGTATTTT. Protein: CASSSQLGSPTDTQYF.

This clonotype was seen only a few times. The chain has TRBV11-2 and TRBJ2-3; 9 bases agree with TRBD2. CDR3 length: 17 amino acids. V was clipped by 5 bases and J by 4 bases; unmatched bases: 13. Germline CDR1 reads SGHAT; CDR2 reads FQNNGV. The CDR3 nucleotides are TGTGCCAGCAGCCCTCCTTATGGGACTAGCTCCGCAGATACGCAGTATTTT. Protein sequence: CASSPPYGTSSADTQYF. The complete variable domain, with remaining parts taken from reference TRBV11-2 and TRBJ2-3, reads EAGVAQSPRYKIIEKRQSVAFWCNPISGHATLYWYQQILGQGPKLLIQFQNNGVVDDSQLPKDRFSAERLKGVDSTLKIQPAKLEDSAVYLCASSPPYGTSSADTQYFGPGTRLTVL.

V is TRBV12-3 or TRBV12-4 and J is TRBJ2-5; 9 bases are shared with TRBD2. There are 15 residues in the CDR3. Trimming at V came to 7 bases and at J to 5 bases, leaving 11 bases not matched to a gene. CDR3 loop: CASTAGGGRVETQYF. In DNA, the CDR3 is TGTGCCAGCACCGCGGGGGGGGGTCGGGTGGAGACCCAGTACTTC.

This clonotype was observed many times. This rearrangement joins TRBV20-1 to TRBJ2-3, with D possibly being TRBD2 (6 bases). Germline V gene sequence: CDR1 DFQATT, CDR2 SNEGSKA (reference sequence). The CDR3 runs to 14 residues. V was trimmed by 1 base and J by 6 bases, leaving 14 bases between them. CDR3: CSARASKGRDTQYF. The DNA for the CDR3 is TGCAGTGCTAGAGCAAGCAAGGGGAGGGATACGCAGTATTTT.

DNA for the CDR3: TGTGCCAGCAGCCAAGAAACACCCCAACTAGCGGCCAACTCCTACGAGCAGTACTTC. Its translation is CASSQETPQLAANSYEQYF. The V call is TRBV3-1, the J call TRBJ2-7, with 8 bases lining up with TRBD2. Trimming removed 0 bases from V and 0 bases from J; junction bases left unmatched: 13. The CDR3 consists of 19 residues. The V gene's germline CDR1 is LGHDT and CDR2 YNNKEL (reference sequence).

The sample holds a few counts of this clonotype. The chain carries TRBV4-1 and TRBJ2-5; D may be TRBD1 (6 bases). The CDR3 is 16 amino acids. Trimming took 4 bases from V and 4 from J, leaving 19 bases between them. Germline CDR1 is MGHRA and CDR2 is YSYEKL. CDR3 coding DNA: TGCGCCAGCAGCCCCCTGGGCAGGGGAGAGTTAGAGACCCAGTACTTC. Protein: CASSPLGRGELETQYF.